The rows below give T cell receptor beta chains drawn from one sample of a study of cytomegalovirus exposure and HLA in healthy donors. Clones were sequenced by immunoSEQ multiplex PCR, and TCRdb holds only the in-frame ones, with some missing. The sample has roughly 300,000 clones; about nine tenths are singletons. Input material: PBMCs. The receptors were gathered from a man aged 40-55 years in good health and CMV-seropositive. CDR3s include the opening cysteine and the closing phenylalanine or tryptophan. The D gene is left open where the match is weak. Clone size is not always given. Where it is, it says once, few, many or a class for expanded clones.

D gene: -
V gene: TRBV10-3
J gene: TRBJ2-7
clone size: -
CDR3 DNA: TGTGCCATCGCCTCGAGGGTCGACGAGCAGTACTTC
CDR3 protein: CAIASRVDEQYF

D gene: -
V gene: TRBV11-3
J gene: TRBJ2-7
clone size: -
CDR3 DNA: TGTGCCAGCAGCCTCCGGTGGTGGAGCTCCTACGAGCAGTACTTC
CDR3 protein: CASSLRWWSSYEQYF

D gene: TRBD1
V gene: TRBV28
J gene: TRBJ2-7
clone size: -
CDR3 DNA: TGTGCCAGCAGGGTGGCAGGGACAGGGGGTTTCCACGAGCAGTACTTC
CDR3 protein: CASRVAGTGGFHEQYF

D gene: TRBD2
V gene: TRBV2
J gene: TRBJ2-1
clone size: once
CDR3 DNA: TGTGCCAGCAAGATAGCGGGAGAGGGGTGGGAGCAGTTCTTC
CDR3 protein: CASKIAGEGWEQFF

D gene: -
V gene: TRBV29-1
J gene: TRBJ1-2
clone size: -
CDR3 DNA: TGCAGCGTTGTGTTCCGCGCAGACCGCGGCTGTACCTTC
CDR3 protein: CSVVFRADRGCTF

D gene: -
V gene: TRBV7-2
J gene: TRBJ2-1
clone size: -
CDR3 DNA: TGTGCCAGCAGCGAAGGCCGGAGATTCTACAATGAGCAGTTCTTC
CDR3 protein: CASSEGRRFYNEQFF

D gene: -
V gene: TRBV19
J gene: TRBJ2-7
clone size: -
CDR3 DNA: TGTGCCAGTAGTATCAACAGGGTAGGGGAACAAGGAGAGCAGTACTTC
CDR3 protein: CASSINRVGEQGEQYF

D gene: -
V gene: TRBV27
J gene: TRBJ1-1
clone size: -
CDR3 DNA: TGTGCCAGCAGGGTGGTCGGGAGTCCTATGAACACTGAAGCTTTCTTT
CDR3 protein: CASRVVGSPMNTEAFF

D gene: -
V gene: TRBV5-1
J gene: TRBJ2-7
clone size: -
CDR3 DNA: TGCGCCAGCTGCCTCGGGGAAGGGAGGCTCTCCTACGAGCAGTACTTC
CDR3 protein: CASCLGEGRLSYEQYF

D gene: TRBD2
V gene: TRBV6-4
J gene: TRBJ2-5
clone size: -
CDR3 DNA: TGTGCCAGCAGTAGTAGCGGGGGCCAAGAGACCCAGTACTTC
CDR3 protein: CASSSSGGQETQYF

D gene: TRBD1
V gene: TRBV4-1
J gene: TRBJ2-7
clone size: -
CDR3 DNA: TGCGCCAGCAGCCAAGTAGACAGGGGCTACGAGCAGTACTTC
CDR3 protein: CASSQVDRGYEQYF

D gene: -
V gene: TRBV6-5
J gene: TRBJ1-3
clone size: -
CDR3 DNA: TGTGCCAGCAGCCCTCTCGGGGCTGGAAACACCATATATTTT
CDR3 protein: CASSPLGAGNTIYF

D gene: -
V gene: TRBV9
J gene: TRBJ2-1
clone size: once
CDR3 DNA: TGTGCCAGCAGCGTAGCTGGTAGCGGAACCTACAATGAGCAGTTCTTC
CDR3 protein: CASSVAGSGTYNEQFF

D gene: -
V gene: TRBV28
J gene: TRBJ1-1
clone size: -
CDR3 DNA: TGTGCCAGCAGGGGAAATACAGGGAAGAACACTGAAGCTTTCTTT
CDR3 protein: CASRGNTGKNTEAFF

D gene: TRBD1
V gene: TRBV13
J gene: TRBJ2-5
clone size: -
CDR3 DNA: TGTGCCAGCAGCTTGACAGGGGAAGAGACCCAGTACTTC
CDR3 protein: CASSLTGEETQYF

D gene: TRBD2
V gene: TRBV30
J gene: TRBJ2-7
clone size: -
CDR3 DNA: TGTGCCTGGAGTCATGGCGGGAGTTACGAGCAGTACTTC
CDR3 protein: CAWSHGGSYEQYF

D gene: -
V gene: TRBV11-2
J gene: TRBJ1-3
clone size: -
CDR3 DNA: TGTGCCAGCAGCTTAGATCTCAGTAACACCATATATTTT
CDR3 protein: CASSLDLSNTIYF

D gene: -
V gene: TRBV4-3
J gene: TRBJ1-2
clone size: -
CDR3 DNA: TGCGCCAGCAGCCAAGATGCGGGGGGTGGCTACACCTTC
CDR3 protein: CASSQDAGGGYTF

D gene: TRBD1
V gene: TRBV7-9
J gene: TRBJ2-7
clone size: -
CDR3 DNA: TGTGCCAGCAGCCCACAGGGGGCTTCGGGCGAGCAGTACTTC
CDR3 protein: CASSPQGASGEQYF

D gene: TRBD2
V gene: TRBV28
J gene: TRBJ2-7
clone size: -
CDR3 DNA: TGTGCCAGCAGCCCAATTAGCGGGACCTACGAGCAGTACTTC
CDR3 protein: CASSPISGTYEQYF

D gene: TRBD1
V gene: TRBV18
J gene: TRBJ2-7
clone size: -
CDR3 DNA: TGTGCCAGCTCACCACGAGGACAGGGGGCCCCCCTCTACGAGCAGTACTTC
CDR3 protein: CASSPRGQGAPLYEQYF

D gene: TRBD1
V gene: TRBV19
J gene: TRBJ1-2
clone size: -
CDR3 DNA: TGTGCCAGTAGTATCCCGACAGGGAACTATGGCTACACCTTC
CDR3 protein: CASSIPTGNYGYTF

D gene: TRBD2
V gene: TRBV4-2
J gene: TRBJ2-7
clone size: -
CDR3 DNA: TGTGCCAGCAAGGAGGCTAGCGGGGAATCCTACGAGCAGTACTTC
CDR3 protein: CASKEASGESYEQYF

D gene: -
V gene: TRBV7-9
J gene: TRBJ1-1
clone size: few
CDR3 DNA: TGTTCCAGCAGCTCCAGCGGGTCCAGAAGACGAGCTTTCTTT
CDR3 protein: CSSSSSGSRRRAFF

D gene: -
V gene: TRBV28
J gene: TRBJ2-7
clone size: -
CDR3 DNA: TGTGCCAGCAGGGCCCGGGACAACTCCTACGAGCAGTACTTC
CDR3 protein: CASRARDNSYEQYF

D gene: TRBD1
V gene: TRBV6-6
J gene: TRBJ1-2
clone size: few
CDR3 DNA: TGTGCCAGCACCTTGACAGGGGGCCACTATGGCTACACCTTC
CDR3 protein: CASTLTGGHYGYTF

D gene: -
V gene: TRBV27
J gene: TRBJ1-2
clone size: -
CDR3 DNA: TGTGCCAGCAGTTCCCGGGTCGGGTCGGTAGGCTATGGCTACACCTTC
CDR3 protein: CASSSRVGSVGYGYTF

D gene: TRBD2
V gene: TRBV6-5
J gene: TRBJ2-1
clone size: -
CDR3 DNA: TGTGCCAGCAGCAAACTAGCGGGAGGGTTGAATGAGCAGTTCTTC
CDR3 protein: CASSKLAGGLNEQFF

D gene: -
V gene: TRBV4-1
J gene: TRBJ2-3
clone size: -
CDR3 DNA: TGCGCCAGCAGCCAAGATGAACAGGGCAGGGGAACAGATACGCAGTATTTT
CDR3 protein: CASSQDEQGRGTDTQYF

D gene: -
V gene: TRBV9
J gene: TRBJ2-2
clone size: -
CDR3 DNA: TGTGCCAGCAGCGTCGACAGCTACATTGGGGAGCTGTTTTTT
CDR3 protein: CASSVDSYIGELFF

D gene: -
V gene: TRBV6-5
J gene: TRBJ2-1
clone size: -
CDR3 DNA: TGTGCCAGCAGGGAGGGGACAGCCAGCTACAATGAGCAGTTCTTC
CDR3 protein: CASREGTASYNEQFF

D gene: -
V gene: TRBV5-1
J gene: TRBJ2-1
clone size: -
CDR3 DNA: TGCGCCAGCAGCTTGGGTCGGGGGTACAATGAGCAGTTCTTC
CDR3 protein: CASSLGRGYNEQFF

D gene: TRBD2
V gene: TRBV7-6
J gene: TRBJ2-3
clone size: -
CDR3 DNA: TGTGCCAGCAGCTTAGAGTCTTCCCTAGCGGCCAGCACAGATACGCAGTATTTT
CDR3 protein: CASSLESSLAASTDTQYF

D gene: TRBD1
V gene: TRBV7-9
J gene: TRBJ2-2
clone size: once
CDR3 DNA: TGTGCCAGCAGCTTTGTGGGGACAGGGTTAATCACCGGGGAGCTGTTTTTT
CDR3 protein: CASSFVGTGLITGELFF

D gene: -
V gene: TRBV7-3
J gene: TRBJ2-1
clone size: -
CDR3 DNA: TGTGCCAGCAGCTTACAGGGGAATGAGCAGTTCTTC
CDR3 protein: CASSLQGNEQFF

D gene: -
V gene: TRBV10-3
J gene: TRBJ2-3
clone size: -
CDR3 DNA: TGTGCCATCAGTGAGTCCCACAGCCGCACAGATACGCAGTATTTT
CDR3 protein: CAISESHSRTDTQYF

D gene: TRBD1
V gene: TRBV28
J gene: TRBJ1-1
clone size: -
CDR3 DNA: TGTGCCAGCAGAAAACGGGACAGGGGGCGTACTGAAGCTTTCTTT
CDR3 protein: CASRKRDRGRTEAFF